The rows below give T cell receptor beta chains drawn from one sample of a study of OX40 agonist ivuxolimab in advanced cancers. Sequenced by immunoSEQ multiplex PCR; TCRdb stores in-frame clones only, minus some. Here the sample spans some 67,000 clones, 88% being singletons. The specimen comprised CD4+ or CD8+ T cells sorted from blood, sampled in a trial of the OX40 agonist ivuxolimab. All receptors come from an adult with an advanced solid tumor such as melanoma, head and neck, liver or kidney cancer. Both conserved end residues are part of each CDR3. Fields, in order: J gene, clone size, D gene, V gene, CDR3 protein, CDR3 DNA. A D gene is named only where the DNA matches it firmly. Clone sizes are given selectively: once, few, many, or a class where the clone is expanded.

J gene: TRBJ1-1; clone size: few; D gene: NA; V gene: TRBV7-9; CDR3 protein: CASSRTDTEAFF; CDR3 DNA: TGTGCCAGCAGCCGAACAGACACTGAAGCTTTCTTT
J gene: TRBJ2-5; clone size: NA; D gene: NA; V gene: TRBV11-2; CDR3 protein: CASSLQRHLKETQYF; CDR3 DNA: TGTGCCAGCAGCTTGCAGCGACATCTAAAAGAGACCCAGTACTTC
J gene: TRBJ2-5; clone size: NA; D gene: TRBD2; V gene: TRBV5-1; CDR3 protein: CASSPGRGRETQYF; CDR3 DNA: TGCGCCAGCAGCCCCGGGCGGGGGAGGGAGACCCAGTACTTC
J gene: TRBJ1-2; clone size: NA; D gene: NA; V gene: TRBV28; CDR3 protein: CASRKGTYGYTF; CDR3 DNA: TGTGCCAGCAGGAAAGGGACCTATGGCTACACCTTC
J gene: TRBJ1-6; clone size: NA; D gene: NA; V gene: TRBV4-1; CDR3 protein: CASSQNTGSYNSPLHF; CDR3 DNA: TGCGCCAGCAGCCAAAACACGGGCTCCTATAATTCACCCCTCCACTTT
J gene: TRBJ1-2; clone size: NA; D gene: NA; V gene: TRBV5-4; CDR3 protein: CASSVWNKDLYGYTF; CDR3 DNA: TGTGCCAGCAGTGTGTGGAACAAAGACCTCTATGGCTACACCTTC
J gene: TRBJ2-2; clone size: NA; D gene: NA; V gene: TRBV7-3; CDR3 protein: CASSNTYSLAGGSTGELFF; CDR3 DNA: TGTGCCAGCAGCAACACTTACAGTCTCGCGGGTGGAAGCACCGGGGAGCTGTTTTTT
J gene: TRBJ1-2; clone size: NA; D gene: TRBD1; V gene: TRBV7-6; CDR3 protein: CASSAQGASYGYTF; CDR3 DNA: TGTGCCAGCAGCGCGCAGGGGGCGAGCTATGGCTACACCTTC
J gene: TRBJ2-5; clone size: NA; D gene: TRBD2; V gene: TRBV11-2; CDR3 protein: CASSSFGLVYETQYF; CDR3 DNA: TGTGCCAGCAGCTCGTTTGGACTAGTTTACGAGACCCAGTACTTC
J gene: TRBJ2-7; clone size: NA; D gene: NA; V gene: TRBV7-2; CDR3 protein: CASSLSEGPYEQYF; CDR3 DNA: TGTGCCAGCAGCTTATCAGAGGGCCCCTACGAGCAGTACTTC
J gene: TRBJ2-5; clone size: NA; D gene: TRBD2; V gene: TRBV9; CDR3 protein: CASSVDSGGARETQYF; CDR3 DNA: TGTGCCAGCAGCGTAGATAGCGGGGGGGCCCGGGAGACCCAGTACTTC
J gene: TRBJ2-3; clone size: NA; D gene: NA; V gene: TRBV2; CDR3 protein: CASSEEPESYTQYF; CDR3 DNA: TGTGCCAGCAGTGAAGAACCGGAATCCTATACGCAGTATTTT
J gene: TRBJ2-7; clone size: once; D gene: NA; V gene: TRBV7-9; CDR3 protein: CASSLPRNDNSYEQYF; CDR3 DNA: TGTGCCAGCAGCTTACCTCGTAATGATAACTCCTACGAGCAGTACTTC
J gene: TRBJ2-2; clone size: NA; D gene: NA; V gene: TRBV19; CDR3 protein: CASSLRTSRSPGELFF; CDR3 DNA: TGTGCCAGTAGTCTCCGGACATCACGCTCGCCCGGGGAGCTGTTTTTT
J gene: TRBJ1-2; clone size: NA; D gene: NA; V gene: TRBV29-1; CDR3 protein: CSVGRQNYGYTF; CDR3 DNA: TGCAGCGTTGGTCGGCAGAACTATGGCTACACCTTC
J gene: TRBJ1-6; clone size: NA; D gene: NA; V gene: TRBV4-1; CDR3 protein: CASSQDLGRKIYNSPLHF; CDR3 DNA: TGCGCCAGCAGCCAAGATTTGGGTAGGAAAATCTATAATTCACCCCTCCACTTT
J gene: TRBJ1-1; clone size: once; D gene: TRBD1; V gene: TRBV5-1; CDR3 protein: CASSLEGQGTTEAFF; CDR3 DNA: TGCGCCAGCAGCTTGGAGGGACAGGGGACCACTGAAGCTTTCTTT
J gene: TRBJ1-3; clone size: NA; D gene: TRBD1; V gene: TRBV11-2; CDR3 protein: CASSRRGVTGPGNTIYF; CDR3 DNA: TGTGCCAGCAGCCGGCGTGGGGTGACAGGGCCTGGAAACACCATATATTTT
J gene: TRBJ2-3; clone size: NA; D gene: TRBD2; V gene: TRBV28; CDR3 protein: CASSSRLAGRDTQYF; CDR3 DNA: TGTGCCAGCAGTTCCAGACTAGCGGGGCGGGATACGCAGTATTTT
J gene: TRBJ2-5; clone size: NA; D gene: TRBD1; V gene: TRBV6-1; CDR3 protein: CASRQGQGASETQYF; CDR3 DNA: TGTGCCAGCAGGCAAGGACAGGGGGCTTCGGAGACCCAGTACTTC
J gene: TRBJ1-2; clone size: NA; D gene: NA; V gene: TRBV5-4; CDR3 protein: CASSLLGGDGYTF; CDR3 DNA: TGTGCCAGCAGCTTGTTGGGCGGGGATGGCTACACCTTC
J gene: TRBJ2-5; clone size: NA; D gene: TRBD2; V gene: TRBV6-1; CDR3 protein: CASRGGLAVETQYF; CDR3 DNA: TGTGCCAGCAGGGGGGGACTAGCGGTAGAGACCCAGTACTTC
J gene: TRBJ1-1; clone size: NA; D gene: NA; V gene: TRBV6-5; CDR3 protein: CASSSVRGTEAFF; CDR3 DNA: TGTGCCAGCAGCTCAGTACGCGGGACTGAAGCTTTCTTT
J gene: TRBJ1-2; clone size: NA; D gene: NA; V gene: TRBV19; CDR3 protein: CASSSGLTGGYTF; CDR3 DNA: TGTGCCAGCTCCTCGGGACTCACCGGAGGCTACACCTTC
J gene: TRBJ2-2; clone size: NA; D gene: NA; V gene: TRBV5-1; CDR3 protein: CASSLGQWGTGELFF; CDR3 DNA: TGCGCCAGCAGCTTGGGACAGTGGGGCACCGGGGAGCTGTTTTTT
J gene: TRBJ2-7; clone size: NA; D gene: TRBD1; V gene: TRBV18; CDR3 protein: CASSPGQGPYEQYF; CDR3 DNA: TGTGCCAGCTCACCAGGACAGGGCCCCTACGAGCAGTACTTC
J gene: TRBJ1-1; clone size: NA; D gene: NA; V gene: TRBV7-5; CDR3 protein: CARSLRGQDFKNTEAFF; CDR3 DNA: TGTGCCAGAAGCTTAAGAGGGCAAGATTTCAAGAACACTGAAGCTTTCTTT
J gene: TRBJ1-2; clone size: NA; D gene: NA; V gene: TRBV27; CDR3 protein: CASKNPTVNYGYTF; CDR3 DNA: TGTGCCAGCAAAAATCCGACAGTTAACTATGGCTACACCTTC
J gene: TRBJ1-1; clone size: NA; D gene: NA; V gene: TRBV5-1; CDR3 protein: CASSPQDTSTEAFF; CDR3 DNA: TGCGCCAGCAGCCCCCAGGACACCTCCACTGAAGCTTTCTTT
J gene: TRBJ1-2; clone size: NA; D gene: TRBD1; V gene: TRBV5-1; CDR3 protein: CASSLGGTGDGYTF; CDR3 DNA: TGCGCCAGCAGCTTGGGTGGGACAGGGGACGGCTACACCTTC
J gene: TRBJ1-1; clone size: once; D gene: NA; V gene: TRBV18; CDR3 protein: CASSPPNRQPSEAFF; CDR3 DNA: TGTGCCAGCTCACCACCTAACCGACAGCCCTCTGAAGCTTTCTTT
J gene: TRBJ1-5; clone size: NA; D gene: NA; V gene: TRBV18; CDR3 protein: CASSLTDNQPQHF; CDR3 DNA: TGTGCCAGCTCATTGACAGACAATCAGCCCCAGCATTTT
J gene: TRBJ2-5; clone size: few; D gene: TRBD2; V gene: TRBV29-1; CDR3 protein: CSAHGGLEQETQYF; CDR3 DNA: TGCAGCGCTCATGGGGGACTAGAGCAAGAGACCCAGTACTTC
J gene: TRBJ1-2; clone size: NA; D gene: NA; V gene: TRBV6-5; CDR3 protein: CASSDTGPRGGYTF; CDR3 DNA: TGTGCCAGCAGTGACACGGGACCAAGGGGTGGCTACACCTTC
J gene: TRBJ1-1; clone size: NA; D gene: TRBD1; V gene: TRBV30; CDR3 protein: CAWNLGQGARAFF; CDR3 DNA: TGTGCCTGGAACCTGGGACAGGGGGCGAGAGCTTTCTTT
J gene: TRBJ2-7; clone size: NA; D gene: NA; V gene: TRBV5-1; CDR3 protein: CASSSTSANYEQYF; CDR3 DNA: TGCGCCAGCAGCTCCACTAGTGCAAACTACGAGCAGTACTTC
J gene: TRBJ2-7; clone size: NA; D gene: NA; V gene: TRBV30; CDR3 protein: CAWGVTYEQYF; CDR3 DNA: TGTGCCTGGGGGGTTACCTACGAGCAGTACTTC
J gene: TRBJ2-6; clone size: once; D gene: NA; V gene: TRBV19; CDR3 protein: CASRDIPSGANVLTF; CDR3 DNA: TGTGCCAGCCGGGACATCCCCTCTGGGGCCAACGTCCTGACTTTC
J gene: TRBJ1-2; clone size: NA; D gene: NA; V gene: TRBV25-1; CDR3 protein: CASSEPGTSNYGYTF; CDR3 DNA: TGTGCCAGCAGTGAACCGGGGACTTCTAACTATGGCTACACCTTC
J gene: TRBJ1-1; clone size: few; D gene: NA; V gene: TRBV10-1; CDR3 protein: CASSEIGGRNTEAFF; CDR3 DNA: TGCGCCAGCAGTGAGATAGGCGGGAGGAACACTGAAGCTTTCTTT
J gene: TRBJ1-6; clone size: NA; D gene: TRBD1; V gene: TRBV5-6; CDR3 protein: CASSLVDRDNSPLHF; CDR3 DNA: TGTGCCAGCAGCTTGGTGGACAGGGATAATTCACCCCTCCACTTT
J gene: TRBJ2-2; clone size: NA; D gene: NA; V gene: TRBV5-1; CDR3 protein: CASSFGTRHDWDTGELFF; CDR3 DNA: TGCGCCAGCAGCTTCGGGACTCGGCATGATTGGGACACCGGGGAGCTGTTTTTT
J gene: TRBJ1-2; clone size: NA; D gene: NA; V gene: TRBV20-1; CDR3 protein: CSAPDQGGYTF; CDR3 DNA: TGCAGTGCCCCCGACCAGGGAGGCTACACCTTC
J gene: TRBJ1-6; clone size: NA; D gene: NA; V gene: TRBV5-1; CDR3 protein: CASSPSKGSNSPLHF; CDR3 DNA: TGCGCCAGCAGCCCCAGTAAGGGCTCTAATTCACCCCTCCACTTT
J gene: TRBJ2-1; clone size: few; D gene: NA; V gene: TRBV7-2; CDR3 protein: CASSFENNEQFF; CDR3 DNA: TGTGCCAGCAGCTTTGAGAACAATGAGCAGTTCTTC
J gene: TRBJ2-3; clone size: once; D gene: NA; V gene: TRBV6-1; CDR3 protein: CASSEFTDTQYF; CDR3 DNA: TGTGCCAGCAGTGAATTTACAGATACGCAGTATTTT
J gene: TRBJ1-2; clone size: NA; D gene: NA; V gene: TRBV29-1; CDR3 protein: CSVRSSGVLSYTF; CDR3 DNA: TGCAGCGTTCGCAGCTCAGGGGTTTTGAGCTACACCTTC
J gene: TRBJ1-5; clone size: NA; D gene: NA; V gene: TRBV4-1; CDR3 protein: CASSQEGGPGQPQHF; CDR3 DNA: TGCGCCAGCAGCCAAGAAGGGGGGCCTGGACAGCCCCAGCATTTT
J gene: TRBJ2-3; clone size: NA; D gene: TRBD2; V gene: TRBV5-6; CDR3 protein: CASSPLAADTQYF; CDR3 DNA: TGTGCCAGCAGCCCCCTAGCGGCAGATACGCAGTATTTT
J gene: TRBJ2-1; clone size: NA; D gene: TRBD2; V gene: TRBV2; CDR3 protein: CASSSTSGGVNEQFF; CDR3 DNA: TGTGCCAGCAGCTCTACTAGCGGGGGGGTCAATGAGCAGTTCTTC
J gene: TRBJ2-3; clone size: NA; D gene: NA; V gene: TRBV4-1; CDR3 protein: CASSQDSTYDTQYF; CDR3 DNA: TGCGCCAGCAGCCAAGATAGTACGTACGATACGCAGTATTTT
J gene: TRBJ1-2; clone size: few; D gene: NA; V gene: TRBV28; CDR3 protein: CASSFIKGWNYGYTF; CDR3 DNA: TGTGCCAGCAGTTTCATCAAGGGGTGGAACTATGGCTACACCTTC
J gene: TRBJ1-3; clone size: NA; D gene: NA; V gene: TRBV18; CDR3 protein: CASSPELTSSGNTIYF; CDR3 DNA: TGTGCCAGCTCACCGGAGTTAACGAGCTCTGGAAACACCATATATTTT
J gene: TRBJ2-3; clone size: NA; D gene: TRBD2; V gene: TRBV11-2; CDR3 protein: CASSLSLAGGTDTQYF; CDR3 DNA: TGTGCCAGCAGCTTATCCTTAGCGGGGGGCACAGATACGCAGTATTTT